These 15 T cell receptor beta chains were sequenced from one sample in a study of blood T cell repertoires in COVID-19. Measured with immunoSEQ multiplex PCR; TCRdb has only the in-frame clones, and not every one. This table has roughly 260,000 clones, 82% appearing once. The sequenced sample was peripheral blood. These receptors were obtained from a woman aged 18-35 years with acute or convalescent COVID-19.

In its sample, this clone was seen a few times. The chain carries TRBV24-1 and TRBJ2-5, with TRBD1 identical over 7 bases. This CDR3 is built from 12 residues. With V trimmed by 9 bases and J by 4 bases, 4 bases remained unmatched. Germline V gene lookup returns CDR1 KGHDR and CDR2 SFDVKD. The CDR3 region is CATQQGRETQYF. CDR3 sequence (DNA): TGTGCCACCCAACAGGGGCGAGAGACCCAGTACTTC.

V gene TRBV7-9 combines with J gene TRBJ1-6, with a possible D match to TRBD1 (6 bases). V was trimmed by 0 bases and J by 7 bases, leaving 7 bases between them. The germline CDR1 and CDR2 sequences are SEHNR and FQNEAQ (reference sequence). The CDR3 loop spans 14 amino acids. This CDR3 is CASSLAGGNSPLHF. The CDR3 nucleotides are TGTGCCAGCAGCTTAGCAGGGGGAAATTCACCCCTCCACTTT.

The gene calls are TRBV19 and TRBJ2-1; D may be TRBD2 (7 bases). CDR3 length: 16 residues. V was clipped by 3 bases and J by 4 bases, with 16 bases between them. Germline V gives CDR1 LNHDA, CDR2 SQIVND (reference sequence). The CDR3 loop is CASSIGGAVLYNEQFF. CDR3 nucleotide sequence: TGTGCCAGTAGTATTGGGGGGGCGGTTCTTTACAATGAGCAGTTCTTC. Drawing the rest from reference TRBV19 and TRBJ2-1, the complete variable domain is DGGITQSPKYLFRKEGQNVTLSCEQNLNHDAMYWYRQDPGQGLRLIYYSQIVNDFQKGDIAEGYSVSREKKESFPLTVTSAQKNPTAFYLCASSIGGAVLYNEQFFGPGTRLTVL.

This chain's CDR3 is CASIITGPGNTIYF. The CDR3 nucleotides read TGTGCCAGCATAATTACAGGGCCTGGAAACACCATATATTTT. The chain links TRBV21-1 to TRBJ1-3; the table's TRBD1 call for D was not verified on the DNA. TRBV21-1 is a pseudogene. The CDR3 is 14 amino acids.

The count of this clone is one. The J gene is TRBJ2-2, the V gene TRBV5-3; D might be TRBD1 (6 bases). TRBV5-3 is marked as an open reading frame, function uncertain. V was trimmed by 3 bases and J by 2 bases, leaving 8 bases between them. This CDR3 spans 14 amino acids. This CDR3 reads CARSWDNNTGELFF. CDR3 DNA sequence: TGTGCCAGAAGCTGGGACAACAACACCGGGGAGCTGTTTTTT.

V and J are TRBV15 and TRBJ2-1, with a possible D match to TRBD1 (7 bases). The V end was cut by 4 bases, the J end by 8 bases, with 18 bases between. CDR1 is LNHNV, CDR2 YYDKDF, per germline (reference sequence). The length of the CDR3 is 15 residues. In DNA, the CDR3 is TGTGCCACCAGCAAGGGGGCTGGGGGGCCGGATGAGCAGTTCTTC. It is translated as CATSKGAGGPDEQFF.

The J gene is TRBJ1-3, the V gene TRBV18, with D uncertain. V was cut by 0 bases and J by 3 bases, with 9 bases left in between. The germline CDR1 and CDR2 sequences are KGHSH and LQKENI. This CDR3 has 15 residues. The CDR3 spells CASSPPGVSGNTIYF. Here the CDR3 DNA reads TGTGCCAGCTCACCACCGGGAGTCAGTGGAAACACCATATATTTT.

This sequence joins TRBV5-6 and TRBJ2-7, with a weak D call TRBD2 (5 bases). Trimming took 3 bases from V and 4 from J, leaving 14 bases between them. The germline gives CDR1 SGHDT, CDR2 YYEEEE. The CDR3 is 14 residues long. CDR3 nucleotides: TGTGCCAGCAGCTCCATGGGAGTCGGGTACGAGCAGTACTTC. It encodes CASSSMGVGYEQYF.

The chain has TRBV10-3 and TRBJ1-5; D unresolved. Trimming removed 0 bases from V and 9 bases from J, with 12 bases in between. CDR1 is ENHRY, CDR2 SYGVKD, per germline. This CDR3 contains 14 residues. This CDR3 is CAISESNGVGPQHF. For the CDR3, the DNA is TGTGCCATCAGTGAGTCGAACGGGGTCGGGCCCCAGCATTTT.

V usage is TRBV19 and J usage is TRBJ1-4; TRBD1 matches at 9 bases. The junction had 11 bases not matched to a gene; V was cut back by 5 bases and J by 7 bases. Per germline, CDR1 LNHDA and CDR2 SQIVND (reference sequence). This CDR3 is built from 16 residues. CDR3 sequence: CASSGAHRGRGEKLFF. The CDR3 coding sequence is TGTGCCAGTAGTGGGGCCCACAGGGGGCGCGGTGAAAAACTGTTTTTT.

The chain employs TRBV6-2 or TRBV6-3 and TRBJ1-2; 10 nucleotides match TRBD1. Germline loops: CDR1 MNHEY, CDR2 SVGEGT. CDR3 length: 18 amino acids. V lost 0 bases to trimming and J lost 7 bases; unmatched junction nucleotides: 14. CDR3 DNA sequence: TGTGCCAGCAGTTACTCCCGTGCCCGGGACAGGGGTTACGGTGGCTACACCTTC. As protein: CASSYSRARDRGYGGYTF.

The J gene is TRBJ2-1, the V gene TRBV5-1; the D is unclear. The CDR3 loop spans 14 amino acids. V lost 6 bases to trimming and J lost 5 bases, with 15 bases between them. CDR1 is SGHRS and CDR2 is YFSETQ in the germline V gene. The CDR3 protein is CASNLESIDNEQFF. In DNA, the CDR3 is TGCGCCAGCAACCTAGAGAGTATCGACAATGAGCAGTTCTTC.

There are a few counts of this clone. The chain employs TRBV7-9 and TRBJ1-1, with 7 bases fitting TRBD1. CDR3 size: 14 residues. Germline trimming cut 5 bases from V and 4 bases from J; bases unmatched to any gene: 7. Germline lookup yields CDR1 SEHNR and CDR2 FQNEAQ (reference sequence). Written as DNA, the CDR3 is TGTGCCAGCAGCCTAGGGGGCTGGGGCACTGAAGCTTTCTTT. Amino acid sequence: CASSLGGWGTEAFF.

The J gene is TRBJ2-7, the V gene TRBV6-1; D perhaps matches TRBD1 (6 bases). Germline V lookup: CDR1 MNHNS, CDR2 SASEGT. The ends were cut back, 3 bases at V and 3 bases at J, with 9 bases in the middle. The CDR3 has 13 residues. Written as DNA, the CDR3 is TGTGCCAGCAGTGAGACAGGCTTCTACGAGCAGTACTTC. This gives the protein CASSETGFYEQYF.

The chain couples TRBV19 to TRBJ2-5; 9 bases map to TRBD2. V dropped 2 bases and J dropped 4; count of bases not matched to a gene: 8. This CDR3 contains 16 residues. Per the germline V gene, CDR1 is LNHDA and CDR2 is SQIVND (reference sequence). The CDR3 here is CASSIPGGRAGETQYF. The CDR3 bases are TGTGCCAGTAGTATACCTGGCGGGAGGGCCGGAGAGACCCAGTACTTC.